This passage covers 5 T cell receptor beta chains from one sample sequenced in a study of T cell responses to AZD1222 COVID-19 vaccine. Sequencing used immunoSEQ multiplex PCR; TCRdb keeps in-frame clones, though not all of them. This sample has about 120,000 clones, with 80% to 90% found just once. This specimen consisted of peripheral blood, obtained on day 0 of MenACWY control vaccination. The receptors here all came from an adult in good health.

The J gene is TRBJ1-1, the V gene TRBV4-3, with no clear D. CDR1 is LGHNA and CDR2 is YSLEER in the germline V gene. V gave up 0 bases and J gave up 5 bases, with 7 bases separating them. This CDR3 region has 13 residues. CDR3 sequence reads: CASSQESRTEAFF. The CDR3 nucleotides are TGCGCCAGCAGCCAAGAATCTAGGACTGAAGCTTTCTTT.

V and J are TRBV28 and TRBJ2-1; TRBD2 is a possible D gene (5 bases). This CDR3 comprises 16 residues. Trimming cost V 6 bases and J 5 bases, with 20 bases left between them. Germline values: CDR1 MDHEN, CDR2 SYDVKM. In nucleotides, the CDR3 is TGTGCCAGCAGACCCACTCGGACTGCCCGGAACAATGAGCAGTTCTTC. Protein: CASRPTRTARNNEQFF.

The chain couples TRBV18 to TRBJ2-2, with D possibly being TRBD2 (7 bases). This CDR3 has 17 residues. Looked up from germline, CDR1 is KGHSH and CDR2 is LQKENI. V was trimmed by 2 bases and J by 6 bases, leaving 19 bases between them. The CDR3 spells CASSPIQGLRSAGELFF. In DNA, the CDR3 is TGTGCCAGCTCACCAATACAGGGACTACGTAGCGCCGGGGAGCTGTTTTTT.

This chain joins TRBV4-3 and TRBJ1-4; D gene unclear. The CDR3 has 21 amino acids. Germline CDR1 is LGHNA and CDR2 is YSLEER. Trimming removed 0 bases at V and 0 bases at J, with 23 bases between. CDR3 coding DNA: TGCGCCAGCAGCCAAGAGTTAGGTTCGACCCGCAGCCCCGCAACTAATGAAAAACTGTTTTTT. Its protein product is CASSQELGSTRSPATNEKLFF.

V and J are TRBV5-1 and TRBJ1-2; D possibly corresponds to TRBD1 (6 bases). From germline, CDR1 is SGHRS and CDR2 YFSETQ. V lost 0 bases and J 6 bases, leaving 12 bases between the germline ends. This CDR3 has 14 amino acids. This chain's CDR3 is CASSLARGGDGYTF. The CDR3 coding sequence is TGCGCCAGCAGCTTGGCCAGGGGTGGGGATGGCTACACCTTC.